This TCR beta chain was sequenced during a study of blood T cell repertoires in COVID-19. As for the study in general: COVID-19 samples, acute and convalescent, were from the United States, Italy and Spain. T cells, B-cell-depleted T cells, or PBMCs provided the cDNA or gDNA that served as material.

Trimming pared 6 bases from V and 3 bases from J, leaving 14 bases between. Germline CDR1 is MNHEY and CDR2 is SMNVEV (reference sequence). This CDR3 has 14 amino acids. Original analysis: Amplification from reference gene primers served as the basis for estimated nucleated cell counts. TCRdb keeps only in-frame clones here, not all; method: immunoSEQ multiplex PCR. That table is the source of V, J and clone size, and D and trimming were worked out from the DNA. The data show roughly 100,000 clones, approximately 77% seen once. The TCR originated in a woman aged 80 or over with acute or convalescent COVID-19. This rearrangement joins TRBV27 to TRBJ2-5; no definite D call. Input material: peripheral blood. The CDR3 DNA sequence: TGTGCCAGCAGCCGCTTCGGTCCCAAAGAGACCCAGTACTTC. Translation gives CASSRFGPKETQYF.